A selection of T cell receptor beta chains follows, all from one sample in a study of CD8+ T cells in alopecia areata. The protocol was immunoSEQ multiplex PCR, while the TCRdb copy is restricted to in-frame clones and leaves out a portion. The sample yields fewer than 200,000 clones, 50% to 65% seen once. The sequencing here drew on CD4+ T cells sorted from blood, taken at week 24, from a patient treated with tofacitinib. These receptors were obtained from a human donor with alopecia areata. Each CDR3 is given with its conserved first and last residue. D genes are given only for firm matches. Clone size is not always given. Where it is, it says once, few, many or a class for expanded clones.

CDR3 protein	CDR3 DNA	clone size	D gene	J gene	V gene
CASSIHRGRLLQETQYF	TGTGCCAGTAGTATACACCGGGGGCGACTCCTCCAAGAGACCCAGTACTTC	once	NA	TRBJ2-5	TRBV19
CASRRTGVRGNQPQHF	TGTGCCAGCAGAAGGACAGGGGTCCGCGGCAATCAGCCCCAGCATTTT	few	TRBD1	TRBJ1-5	TRBV28
CSVGTLSTDTQYF	TGCAGCGTCGGGACCCTGAGCACAGATACGCAGTATTTT	few	NA	TRBJ2-3	TRBV29-1
CASSDTGGSDTEAFF	TGTGCCAGCAGCGACACAGGGGGCTCGGACACTGAAGCTTTCTTT	many	TRBD1	TRBJ1-1	TRBV14
CAWSEGVLSYEQYF	TGTGCCTGGAGCGAGGGAGTGTTGTCCTACGAGCAGTACTTC	NA	NA	TRBJ2-7	TRBV30
CASSKAPWVRETQYF	TGTGCCAGCAGCAAAGCCCCTTGGGTCAGGGAGACCCAGTACTTC	NA	NA	TRBJ2-5	TRBV21-1
CASSPPGRPSTDTQYF	TGTGCCAGCTCACCCCCCGGGCGCCCTAGCACAGATACGCAGTATTTT	NA	NA	TRBJ2-3	TRBV18
CASSLALPRELFF	TGTGCCAGCAGCTTAGCGCTTCCCCGAGAGCTGTTTTTT	few	NA	TRBJ2-2	TRBV7-2
CASAKVLQETQYF	TGTGCCAGCGCCAAGGTACTCCAAGAGACCCAGTACTTC	NA	NA	TRBJ2-5	TRBV18
CSVDLNGYTF	TGCAGCGTTGACCTAAATGGCTACACCTTC	NA	NA	TRBJ1-2	TRBV29-1
CAWSHGRDTQYF	TGTGCCTGGAGCCACGGGCGGGATACGCAGTATTTT	NA	NA	TRBJ2-3	TRBV30
CAISEAREGEQYF	TGTGCCATCAGTGAGGCCAGGGAGGGCGAGCAGTACTTC	NA	TRBD2	TRBJ2-7	TRBV10-3
CASSVGSSGFTDTQYF	TGTGCCAGCAGCGTAGGGTCTAGCGGATTCACAGATACGCAGTATTTT	NA	TRBD2	TRBJ2-3	TRBV9
CAWSTPETALSYGYTF	TGTGCCTGGAGTACCCCGGAGACAGCGCTCAGCTATGGCTACACCTTC	once	NA	TRBJ1-2	TRBV30
CSVDVGGTREQYF	TGCAGCGTTGACGTCGGGGGGACGAGAGAGCAGTACTTC	few	TRBD2	TRBJ2-7	TRBV29-1
CAWSRQGGTQYF	TGTGCCTGGAGTCGACAGGGTGGTACGCAGTATTTT	NA	TRBD1	TRBJ2-3	TRBV30
CASSFGTGSPKRQYF	TGTGCCAGCAGTTTTGGGACAGGGAGCCCGAAACGGCAGTACTTC	NA	TRBD1	TRBJ2-7	TRBV27
CSVGKGSRETQYF	TGCAGCGTTGGGAAGGGGAGCAGGGAGACCCAGTACTTC	NA	NA	TRBJ2-5	TRBV29-1
CASSQEQSGETQYF	TGCGCCAGCAGCCAAGAACAAAGCGGAGAGACCCAGTACTTC	NA	NA	TRBJ2-5	TRBV4-1
CASSLYGTSGLIAYNEQFF	TGTGCCAGCAGCTTGTACGGGACTAGCGGCCTTATTGCCTACAATGAGCAGTTCTTC	NA	TRBD2	TRBJ2-1	TRBV7-2
CATSSYGQGGTEAFF	TGTGCCACCAGCTCATATGGACAGGGAGGGACTGAAGCTTTCTTT	NA	TRBD1	TRBJ1-1	TRBV15
CAWTVGWNSPLHF	TGTGCCTGGACCGTGGGGTGGAATTCACCCCTCCACTTT	NA	NA	TRBJ1-6	TRBV30
CSADRASTDTQYF	TGCAGCGCCGACAGGGCTAGCACAGATACGCAGTATTTT	NA	TRBD1	TRBJ2-3	TRBV29-1
CASSLLGKDTEAFF	TGTGCCAGCAGCTTGTTGGGTAAGGACACTGAAGCTTTCTTT	many	NA	TRBJ1-1	TRBV5-8
CSVAGAYGYTF	TGCAGCGTTGCGGGTGCTTACGGCTACACCTTC	NA	NA	TRBJ1-2	TRBV29-1
CASSHPRSEAFF	TGCGCCAGCAGCCACCCAAGGAGCGAAGCTTTCTTT	few	NA	TRBJ1-1	TRBV4-1
CASSPAPNTEAFF	TGCGCCAGCAGCCCGGCCCCAAACACTGAAGCTTTCTTT	few	NA	TRBJ1-1	TRBV5-1
CASSPPPGAGELFF	TGTGCCAGCAGTCCTCCCCCAGGGGCCGGGGAGCTGTTTTTT	NA	NA	TRBJ2-2	TRBV28
CASSRGQGPLHF	TGTGCCAGCAGCCGCGGACAGGGACCCCTCCACTTT	NA	TRBD1	TRBJ1-6	TRBV6-5
CASSQDSGTGGTDTQYF	TGCGCCAGCAGCCAAGATAGCGGGACAGGGGGAACAGATACGCAGTATTTT	NA	TRBD1	TRBJ2-3	TRBV4-1
CASSLAVAGRLYQETQYF	TGTGCCAGCAGCTTGGCGGTAGCGGGGCGCTTGTACCAAGAGACCCAGTACTTC	NA	TRBD2	TRBJ2-5	TRBV5-4
CASSLERDRVKDTQYF	TGTGCCAGCAGCCTAGAACGGGACAGGGTCAAAGATACGCAGTATTTT	NA	TRBD1	TRBJ2-3	TRBV11-2
CAWSVLGRAPNYGYTF	TGTGCCTGGAGTGTACTCGGCAGGGCCCCTAACTATGGCTACACCTTC	NA	NA	TRBJ1-2	TRBV30
CASSLQGNYGYTF	TGTGCCAGCAGCTTACAGGGGAACTATGGCTACACCTTC	NA	NA	TRBJ1-2	TRBV13
CAWSVGYNAAEAFF	TGTGCCTGGAGTGTAGGATATAACGCGGCTGAAGCTTTCTTT	few	NA	TRBJ1-1	TRBV30
CATQGQDEKLFF	TGTGCCACACAAGGACAGGATGAAAAACTGTTTTTT	NA	TRBD1	TRBJ1-4	TRBV10-3
CASSFSRLARKVVSEQYF	TGTGCCAGCAGCTTCAGTCGTTTAGCAAGGAAGGTAGTGTCCGAGCAGTACTTC	once	NA	TRBJ2-7	TRBV7-8
CASSLDRDTNYGYTF	TGTGCCAGCAGCCTGGACCGGGACACCAACTATGGCTACACCTTC	NA	NA	TRBJ1-2	TRBV4-2
CSVGSSGGSGANVLTF	TGCAGCGTTGGGTCCAGCGGGGGCTCTGGGGCCAACGTCCTGACTTTC	NA	TRBD2	TRBJ2-6	TRBV29-1
CATGTESTDTQYF	TGTGCCACGGGGACGGAATCCACAGATACGCAGTATTTT	NA	NA	TRBJ2-3	TRBV25-1
CASNGLGSNQPQHF	TGTGCCAGTAACGGCCTAGGGAGCAATCAGCCCCAGCATTTT	NA	NA	TRBJ1-5	TRBV19
CASSQWGRDSYEQYF	TGTGCCAGCAGCCAATGGGGCAGGGACTCCTACGAGCAGTACTTC	NA	NA	TRBJ2-7	TRBV4-2
CASSPGGITNTGELFF	TGTGCCAGCAGCCCAGGGGGTATCACGAACACCGGGGAGCTGTTTTTT	NA	TRBD1	TRBJ2-2	TRBV9
CSVSPGDTGHGELFF	TGCAGCGTTTCCCCGGGGGACACGGGGCACGGGGAGCTGTTTTTT	NA	NA	TRBJ2-2	TRBV29-1
CSVGFGQANQPQHF	TGCAGCGTTGGTTTCGGACAGGCAAATCAGCCCCAGCATTTT	NA	TRBD1	TRBJ1-5	TRBV29-1
CASSSGTSGVANTGELFF	TGTGCCAGCAGCTCCGGGACTAGCGGGGTTGCGAACACCGGGGAGCTGTTTTTT	NA	TRBD2	TRBJ2-2	TRBV7-2
CASSQDKAGNYGYTF	TGTGCCAGCAGCCAAGATAAGGCAGGGAACTATGGCTACACCTTC	few	NA	TRBJ1-2	TRBV4-2
CASSTGIDSLEAFF	TGTGCCAGCTCAACCGGGATCGACAGTCTTGAAGCTTTCTTT	few	NA	TRBJ1-1	TRBV18
CASSLGGTGSQETQYF	TGCGCCAGCAGCTTGGGTGGGACAGGGTCCCAAGAGACCCAGTACTTC	once	TRBD1	TRBJ2-5	TRBV5-1
CASSESGVGTGAYEQYF	TGCGCCAGCAGTGAGTCCGGGGTGGGGACAGGGGCCTACGAGCAGTACTTC	few	TRBD1	TRBJ2-7	TRBV10-2
CASSQDNSGVYEQYF	TGCGCCAGCAGCCAAGATAATTCGGGTGTCTACGAGCAGTACTTC	NA	NA	TRBJ2-7	TRBV4-1
CATLFGGTAYGYTF	TGTGCCACGCTCTTCGGGGGGACCGCTTATGGCTACACCTTC	few	NA	TRBJ1-2	TRBV7-2
CAWSGGALETTYSNQPQHF	TGTGCCTGGAGCGGCGGGGCCTTAGAAACGACTTATAGCAATCAGCCCCAGCATTTT	NA	NA	TRBJ1-5	TRBV30
CASSLVSGDSGQYF	TGCGCCAGCAGCTTGGTTTCAGGAGATTCCGGGCAGTACTTC	NA	NA	TRBJ2-7	TRBV5-1